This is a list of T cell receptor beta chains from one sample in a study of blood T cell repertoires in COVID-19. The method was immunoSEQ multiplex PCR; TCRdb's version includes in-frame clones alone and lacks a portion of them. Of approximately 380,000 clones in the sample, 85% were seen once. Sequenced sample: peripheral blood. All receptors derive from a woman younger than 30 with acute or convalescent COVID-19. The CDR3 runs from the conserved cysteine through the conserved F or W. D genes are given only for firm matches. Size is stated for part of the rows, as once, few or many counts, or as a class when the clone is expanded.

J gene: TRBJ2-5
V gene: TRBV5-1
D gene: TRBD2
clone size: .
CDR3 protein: CASSLTGTSGGQETQYF
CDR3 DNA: TGCGCCAGCAGCCTTACCGGGACTAGCGGGGGTCAAGAGACCCAGTACTTC

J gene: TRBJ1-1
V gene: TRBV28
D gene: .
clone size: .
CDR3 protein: CASSSGTSRAEAFF
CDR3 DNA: TGTGCCAGCAGCTCGGGGACATCCCGAGCTGAAGCTTTCTTT

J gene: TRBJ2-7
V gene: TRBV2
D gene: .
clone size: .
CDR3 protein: CASCFNGLSSYEQYF
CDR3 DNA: TGTGCCAGCTGCTTTAACGGACTAAGCTCCTACGAGCAGTACTTC

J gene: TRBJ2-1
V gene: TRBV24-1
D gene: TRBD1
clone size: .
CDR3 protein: CATSTGRTGGNEQFF
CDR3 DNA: TGTGCCACCAGTACAGGGCGGACAGGGGGGAATGAGCAGTTCTTC

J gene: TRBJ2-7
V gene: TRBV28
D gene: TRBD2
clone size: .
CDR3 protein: CASSSPGLGYEQYF
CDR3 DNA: TGTGCCAGCAGTTCCCCAGGACTAGGGTACGAGCAGTACTTC

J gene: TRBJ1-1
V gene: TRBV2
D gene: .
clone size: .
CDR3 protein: CAGGQTMNTEAFF
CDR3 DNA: TGTGCCGGAGGACAGACCATGAACACTGAAGCTTTCTTT

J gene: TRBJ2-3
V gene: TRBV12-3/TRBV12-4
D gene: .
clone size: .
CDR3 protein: CASMQVGDTQYF
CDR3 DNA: TGTGCCAGCATGCAGGTGGGAGATACGCAGTATTTT

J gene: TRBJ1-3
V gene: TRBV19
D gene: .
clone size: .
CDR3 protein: CASQILSVSGNTIYF
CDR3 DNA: TGTGCCAGTCAAATTCTTTCAGTCTCTGGAAACACCATATATTTT

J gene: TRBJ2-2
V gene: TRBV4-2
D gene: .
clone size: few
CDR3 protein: CASSLGHPGLGNTGELFF
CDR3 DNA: TGTGCCAGCAGCCTGGGGCATCCAGGGTTGGGTAACACCGGGGAGCTGTTTTTT

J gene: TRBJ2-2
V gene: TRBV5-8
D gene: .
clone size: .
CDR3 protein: CASSPSRGQAGELFF
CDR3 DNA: TGTGCCAGCAGCCCGTCCCGTGGGCAGGCCGGGGAGCTGTTTTTT

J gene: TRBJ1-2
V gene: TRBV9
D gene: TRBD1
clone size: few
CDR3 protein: CASSPRTGGYGYTF
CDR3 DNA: TGTGCCAGCAGCCCCCGGACAGGGGGCTATGGCTACACCTTC

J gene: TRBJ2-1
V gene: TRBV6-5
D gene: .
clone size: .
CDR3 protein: CASSYLGGSYNEQFF
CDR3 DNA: TGTGCCAGCAGTTACCTAGGTGGCTCCTACAATGAGCAGTTCTTC

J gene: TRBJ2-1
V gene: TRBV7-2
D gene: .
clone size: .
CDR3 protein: CASSLGSADNEQFF
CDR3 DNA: TGTGCCAGCAGCTTAGGGAGCGCCGACAATGAGCAGTTCTTC

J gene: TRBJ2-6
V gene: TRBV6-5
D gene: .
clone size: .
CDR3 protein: CAIVEGSIGANVLTF
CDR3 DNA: TGTGCCATCGTGGAGGGCTCTATTGGGGCCAACGTCCTGACTTTC

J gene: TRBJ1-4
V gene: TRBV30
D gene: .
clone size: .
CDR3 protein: CAWSDAKEKLFF
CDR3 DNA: TGTGCCTGGAGTGATGCGAAGGAAAAACTGTTTTTT

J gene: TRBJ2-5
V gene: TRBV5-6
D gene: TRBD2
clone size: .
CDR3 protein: CASSRLAGQETQYF
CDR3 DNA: TGTGCCAGCAGCCGACTAGCGGGCCAAGAGACCCAGTACTTC

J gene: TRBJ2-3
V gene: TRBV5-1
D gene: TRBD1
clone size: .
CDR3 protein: CASMTGGYSDTQYF
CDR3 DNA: TGCGCCAGCATGACAGGGGGGTATTCAGATACGCAGTATTTT

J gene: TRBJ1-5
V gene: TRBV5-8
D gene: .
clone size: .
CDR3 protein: CASRRGRSNQPQHF
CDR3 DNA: TGTGCCAGCCGGAGGGGTAGAAGCAATCAGCCCCAGCATTTT

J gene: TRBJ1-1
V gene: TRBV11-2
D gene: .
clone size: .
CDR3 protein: CASSQTRTVMNTEAFF
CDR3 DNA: TGTGCCAGCAGCCAAACTAGGACCGTCATGAACACTGAAGCTTTCTTT

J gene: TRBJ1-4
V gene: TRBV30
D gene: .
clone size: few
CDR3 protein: CAWSRGLGEKLFF
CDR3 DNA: TGTGCCTGGAGTCGAGGGTTGGGTGAAAAACTGTTTTTT

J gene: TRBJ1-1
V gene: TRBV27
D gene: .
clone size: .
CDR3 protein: CASSPGRINYQVMNTEAFF
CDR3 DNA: TGTGCCAGCAGCCCTGGAAGGATTAATTACCAGGTTATGAACACTGAAGCTTTCTTT

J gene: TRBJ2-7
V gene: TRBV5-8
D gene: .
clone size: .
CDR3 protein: CASSPRQGKGARVAEQYF
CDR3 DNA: TGTGCCAGCAGCCCACGTCAGGGAAAAGGGGCCCGTGTTGCCGAGCAGTACTTC

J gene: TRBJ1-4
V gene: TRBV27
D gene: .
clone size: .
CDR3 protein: CASSSGFATNEKLFF
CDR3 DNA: TGTGCCAGCAGTTCAGGGTTCGCAACTAATGAAAAACTGTTTTTT

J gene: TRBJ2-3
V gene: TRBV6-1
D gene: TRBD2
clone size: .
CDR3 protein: CASSERRTSGGVDTQYF
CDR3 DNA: TGTGCCAGCAGTGAAAGGAGGACTAGCGGGGGGGTAGATACGCAGTATTTT

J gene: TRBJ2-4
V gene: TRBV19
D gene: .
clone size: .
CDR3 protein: CASTQPGVKNIQYF
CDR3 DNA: TGTGCCAGTACCCAGCCGGGGGTCAAAAACATTCAGTACTTC

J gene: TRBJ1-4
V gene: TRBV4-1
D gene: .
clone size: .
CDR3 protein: CASSQEGVGEKLFF
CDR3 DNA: TGCGCCAGCAGCCAAGAAGGGGTTGGAGAAAAACTGTTTTTT

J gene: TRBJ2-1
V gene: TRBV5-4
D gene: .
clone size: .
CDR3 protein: CASSPLEGEQFF
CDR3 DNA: TGTGCCAGCAGCCCCCTCGAGGGTGAGCAGTTCTTC

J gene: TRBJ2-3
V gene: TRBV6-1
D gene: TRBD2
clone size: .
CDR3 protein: CASSELLAGGDTQYF
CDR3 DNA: TGTGCCAGCAGTGAACTACTAGCGGGGGGAGATACGCAGTATTTT

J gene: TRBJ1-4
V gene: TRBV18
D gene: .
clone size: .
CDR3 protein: CASSPQSQAERVGKLFF
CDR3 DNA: TGTGCCAGCTCACCACAGAGCCAGGCAGAGAGGGTTGGAAAACTGTTTTTT

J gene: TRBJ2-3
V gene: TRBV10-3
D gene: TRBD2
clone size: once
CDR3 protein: CAISDSGPTSTDTQYF
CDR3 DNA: TGTGCCATCAGTGATAGCGGGCCGACTAGCACAGATACGCAGTATTTT

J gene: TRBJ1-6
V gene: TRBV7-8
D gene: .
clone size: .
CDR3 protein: CASSLGDGSSYNSPLHF
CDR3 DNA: TGTGCCAGCAGCTTAGGCGACGGGAGCTCCTATAATTCACCCCTCCACTTT

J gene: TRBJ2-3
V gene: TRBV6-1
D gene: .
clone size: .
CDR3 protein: CASSENYSTDTQYF
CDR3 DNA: TGTGCCAGCAGTGAAAACTACAGCACAGATACGCAGTATTTT

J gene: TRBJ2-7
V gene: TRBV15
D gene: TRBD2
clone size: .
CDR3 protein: CATSRREGFYEQYF
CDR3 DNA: TGTGCCACCAGTCGGAGGGAGGGGTTCTACGAGCAGTACTTC

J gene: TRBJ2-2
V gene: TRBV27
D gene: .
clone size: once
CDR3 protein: CASGDMNTGELFF
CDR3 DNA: TGTGCCAGCGGGGACATGAACACCGGGGAGCTGTTTTTT

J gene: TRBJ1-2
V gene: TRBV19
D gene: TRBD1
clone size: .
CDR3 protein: CASSPDRVDGYTF
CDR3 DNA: TGTGCCAGTAGTCCGGACAGGGTTGATGGCTACACCTTC

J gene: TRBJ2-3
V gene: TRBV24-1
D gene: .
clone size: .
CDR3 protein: CATSVNKGSTDTQYF
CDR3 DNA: TGTGCCACCAGTGTTAATAAGGGGAGCACAGATACGCAGTATTTT

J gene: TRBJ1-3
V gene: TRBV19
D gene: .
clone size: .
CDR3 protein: CASSNWTVPGNTIYF
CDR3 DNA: TGTGCCAGTAGCAACTGGACAGTCCCTGGAAACACCATATATTTT

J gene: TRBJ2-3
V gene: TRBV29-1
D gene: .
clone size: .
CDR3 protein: CSVVERRADTQYF
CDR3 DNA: TGCAGCGTTGTGGAGAGGAGGGCAGATACGCAGTATTTT

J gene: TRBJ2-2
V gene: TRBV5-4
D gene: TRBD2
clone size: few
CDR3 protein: CASSSKRLAGLPGELFF
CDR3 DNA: TGTGCCAGCAGCTCCAAACGACTAGCGGGCCTCCCCGGGGAGCTGTTTTTT

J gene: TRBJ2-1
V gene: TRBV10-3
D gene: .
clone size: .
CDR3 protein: CAISPLTGDEQFF
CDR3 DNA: TGTGCCATCAGTCCACTAACAGGAGATGAGCAGTTCTTC

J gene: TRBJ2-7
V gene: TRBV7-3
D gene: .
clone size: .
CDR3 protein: CASSLNGDLTYEQYF
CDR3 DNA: TGTGCCAGCAGCTTAAACGGAGATCTGACCTACGAGCAGTACTTC

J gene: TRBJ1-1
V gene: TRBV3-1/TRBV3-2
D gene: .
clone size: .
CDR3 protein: CASSPRRGTEAFF
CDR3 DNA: TGTGCCAGCAGCCCGCGGAGGGGAACTGAAGCTTTCTTT

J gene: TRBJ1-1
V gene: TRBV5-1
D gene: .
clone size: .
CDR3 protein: CASSPTGMNTEAFF
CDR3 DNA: TGCGCCAGCAGCCCCACAGGGATGAACACTGAAGCTTTCTTT